The rows below give T cell receptor beta chains drawn from one sample of a study of identical twins. MiXCR was run by TCRdb on the 5' RACE reads, yielding one entry per CDR3 protein. The sample yields 260,000 or so distinct CDR3 sequences, approximately 7.3% seen once. The data were also submitted as part of a second study, on yellow fever vaccine responses in identical twins.

The sample consisted of CD8+ T cells sorted from blood. These TCRs come from a woman aged 18-29 years in good health. Both conserved end residues are part of each CDR3. A D gene is named only where the DNA matches it firmly. A clone size is listed for some rows: how often the clone was seen (once, few, many), or a class if it is expanded.

few TRBD2 TRBJ2-1 TRBV5-1 TGCGCCAGCAGCTCCGATCTTCCCGGGACTAGCGGGAGGGGTAATGAGCAGTTCTTC CASSSDLPGTSGRGNEQFF
NA NA TRBJ2-1 TRBV4-1 TGCACCAGCAGTGGGGTTGATAATGAGCAGTTCTTC CTSSGVDNEQFF
many TRBD1 TRBJ1-1 TRBV24-1 TGTGCCACCAGTGGAACAGGGGATGTTGCTGAAGCTTTCTTT CATSGTGDVAEAFF
NA NA TRBJ2-7 TRBV14 TGTGCCAGCAGGCACAGGGCCGATCGCGAGCAGTACTTC CASRHRADREQYF
NA NA TRBJ1-3 TRBV5-1 TGCGCCAGCAGCCCCCAAGACAGCCCTGGAAACACCATATATTTT CASSPQDSPGNTIYF
NA NA TRBJ1-6 TRBV6-1 TGTGCCAGCAGTGGTAGAGCCGAACCCGATTCACCCCTCCACTTT CASSGRAEPDSPLHF
many NA TRBJ1-2 TRBV10-3 TGTGCCATCAGTGAGTCGACAGTCTATGGCTACACCTTC CAISESTVYGYTF
few NA TRBJ1-2 TRBV12-3/TRBV12-4 TGTGCCAGCAGTTTGGGTTGGAGCTCCGGAAGCTATGGCTACACCTTC CASSLGWSSGSYGYTF
many TRBD1 TRBJ1-2 TRBV28 TGTGCCAGCAGTACCGGGACAGGATACTATGGCTACACCTTC CASSTGTGYYGYTF
many NA TRBJ2-5 TRBV13 TGTGCCAGCAGTACGGGGCGAGAGACCCAGTACTTC CASSTGRETQYF
NA NA TRBJ1-5 TRBV20-1 TGCAGTGCTACCCCGGGGGTATCCAATCAGCCCCAGCATTTT CSATPGVSNQPQHF
NA NA TRBJ2-7 TRBV20-1 TGCAGTGCTAGCAGGACTACTGACTACGAGCAGTACTTC CSASRTTDYEQYF
many NA TRBJ2-3 TRBV7-9 TGTGCCAGCAGCCTTACTGGCGTAGATACGCAGTATTTT CASSLTGVDTQYF
NA TRBD1 TRBJ2-1 TRBV5-1 TGCGCCAGCAGCTTGAACTCAGGGGGATACTCCTACAATGAGCAGTTCTTC CASSLNSGGYSYNEQFF
NA NA TRBJ1-2 TRBV19 TGTGCCTCCCTCAGCCCGGGGGCGACTTATGACTACACCTTC CASLSPGATYDYTF
NA NA TRBJ2-1 TRBV27 TGTGCCAGCAGTTTAAATTTCCGGGAGCAGTTCTTC CASSLNFREQFF
NA NA TRBJ2-1 TRBV27 TGTGCCAGCACTCAGGGGGGGGCTGGTGAGCAGTTCTTC CASTQGGAGEQFF
few TRBD2 TRBJ2-5 TRBV4-1 TGCGCCAGCAGCCCGGGAGGTTTCCCTACCGGGAGGGAGTACCAAGAGACCCAGTACTTC CASSPGGFPTGREYQETQYF
few NA TRBJ1-2 TRBV12-3/TRBV12-4 TGTGCCAGCAGTTTACAGGAAAAGTATGGCTACACCTTC CASSLQEKYGYTF
few TRBD2 TRBJ2-2 TRBV7-8 TGTGCCAGCAGCCCGCCGGGACTAGCGGGCCATACGAACACCGGGGAGCTGTTTTTT CASSPPGLAGHTNTGELFF
few NA TRBJ2-7 TRBV7-9 TGTGCCACCGGGGGCTACGAGCAGTACTTC CATGGYEQYF
many NA TRBJ1-1 TRBV15 TGTGCCACCAGCGACCACGGACTCGAAGCTTTCTTT CATSDHGLEAFF
NA TRBD1 TRBJ2-5 TRBV7-3 TGTGCCAGCAGCTGTTACAGGGGGCGCGGGGAGACCCAGTACTTC CASSCYRGRGETQYF
NA TRBD2 TRBJ2-1 TRBV14 TGTGCCAGCAGCCAAGACCTAGCGGGAGTTCGTAATGAGCAGTTCTTC CASSQDLAGVRNEQFF
few NA TRBJ2-5 TRBV2 TGTGCCAGCAGTGAACGGCTAGCTGCCTCAGAGACCCAGTACTTC CASSERLAASETQYF
many NA TRBJ1-1 TRBV29-1 TGCAGCGTTGAAGGACTCTTGAACACTGAAGCTTTCTTT CSVEGLLNTEAFF
few NA TRBJ1-1 TRBV7-9 TGTGCCAGCAGCCCAGCGGGGACAGCTTTCTTT CASSPAGTAFF
NA NA TRBJ2-7 TRBV7-9 TGTGCCAGCAGCCCACCTATCCGGTTCGCCTACGAGCAGTACTTC CASSPPIRFAYEQYF
few NA TRBJ1-1 TRBV12-3/TRBV12-4 TGTGCCAGCAGTGGAGGGGTAGTCACTGAAGCTTTCTTT CASSGGVVTEAFF
many NA TRBJ2-1 TRBV4-1 TGCGCCAGCAGCCAAGAAGGGGTAGGGGGGGGCTCATACAATGAGCAGTTCTTC CASSQEGVGGGSYNEQFF
NA TRBD2 TRBJ2-7 TRBV5-6 TGTGCCAGCAGCCTAGGACTAGGGCACTACGAGCAGTACTTC CASSLGLGHYEQYF
many TRBD2 TRBJ2-1 TRBV27 TGTGCCAGCAGTTTTGCTCCTAGCGGGGTTGGTGAGCAGTTCTTC CASSFAPSGVGEQFF
few TRBD2 TRBJ2-5 TRBV5-1 TGCGCCAGCAGCTTGGCACTAGCGCTAGAGACCCAGTACTTC CASSLALALETQYF
few NA TRBJ1-2 TRBV29-1 TGCAGCGTTGAAGGTGTCGATAACTATGGCTACACCTTC CSVEGVDNYGYTF
few NA TRBJ2-3 TRBV7-3 TGTGCCAGCAGCCCTGTTTTTAGCACAGATACGCAGTATTTT CASSPVFSTDTQYF
NA TRBD1 TRBJ2-7 TRBV3-1 TGTGCCAGCAGCCATCAAAGCGGACAGGGGGGGAGAGAGCAGTACTTC CASSHQSGQGGREQYF
few NA TRBJ1-2 TRBV7-8 TGTGCCAGCAGCCATACAGGAGATGGCTATGGCTACACCTTC CASSHTGDGYGYTF
NA TRBD1 TRBJ1-5 TRBV6-2/TRBV6-3 TGTGCCAGCAGTCTACGACAGGGGACACACAATCAGCCCCAGCATTTT CASSLRQGTHNQPQHF
few TRBD2 TRBJ2-1 TRBV14 TGTGCCAGCAGCCAAGAAGGTAGCGGGAGTTATCACAATGAGCAGTTCTTC CASSQEGSGSYHNEQFF
NA TRBD2 TRBJ2-3 TRBV20-1 TGCTGTGCTAGAGACGAACTAGCGGGACGCAGCACAGATACGCAGTATTTT CCARDELAGRSTDTQYF
NA NA TRBJ2-5 TRBV4-1 TGCGCCAGCAGCCAAGATATTGCGGAACCCACAACTCAAGAGACCCAGTACTTC CASSQDIAEPTTQETQYF
many NA TRBJ2-1 TRBV20-1 TGCAGTGTTAAACGGTTTGAGCAGTTCTTC CSVKRFEQFF
NA NA TRBJ2-7 TRBV19 TGTGCCAGTAGCGATAGTGGTTACGAGCAGTACTTC CASSDSGYEQYF
few NA TRBJ2-1 TRBV3-1 TGTGCCAGCAGCCAAGAAACGCGCAATGAGCAGTTCTTC CASSQETRNEQFF
NA TRBD2 TRBJ2-7 TRBV4-1 TGCGCCAGCAGCCAAGCCGTTACTAGCGGAGACGAGCAGTACTTC CASSQAVTSGDEQYF
many NA TRBJ2-4 TRBV11-3 TGTGCCAGCAGCTTAAAGGAAGCCAAAAACATTCAGTACTTC CASSLKEAKNIQYF
few TRBD2 TRBJ2-7 TRBV28 TGTGCCAGCGGGGAGGGACTTCTCAGCTCCTACGAGCAGTACTTC CASGEGLLSSYEQYF
many NA TRBJ2-2 TRBV29-1 TGCAGCGTCTTGAAAAGGACCGGGGAGCTGTTTTTT CSVLKRTGELFF
few TRBD2 TRBJ2-5 TRBV3-1 TGTGCCAGCAGCCAAGGGGTGGGCCGGCCGTGGACTAGCGGGGGATTCCAAGAGACCCAGTACTTC CASSQGVGRPWTSGGFQETQYF
NA NA TRBJ2-7 TRBV25-1 TGTGCCAGCAGGGACAAAGGGTTTTCCTACGAGCAGTACTTC CASRDKGFSYEQYF
few TRBD1 TRBJ2-6 TRBV2 TGTGCCAGCAGTGGAACAGGGGTTGGGGCCAACGTCCTGACTTTC CASSGTGVGANVLTF
many NA TRBJ1-4 TRBV5-1 TGCGCCAGCAGCCCCCGACAGCCAACTAATGAAAAACTGTTTTTT CASSPRQPTNEKLFF
NA TRBD1 TRBJ1-1 TRBV6-5 TGTGCCAGCAGTTATTTCTCCTCTCGACAGGGGGCTGACACTGAAGCTTTCTTT CASSYFSSRQGADTEAFF
NA TRBD2 TRBJ2-3 TRBV5-4 TGTGCCAGCAGAAGCCGGGGGGGCCGATTAGATACGCAGTATTTT CASRSRGGRLDTQYF
few TRBD1 TRBJ2-2 TRBV24-1 TGTGCCACCAGTGACCGGGACAGGGGAGACACCGGGGAGCTGTTTTTT CATSDRDRGDTGELFF